This T cell receptor beta chain appears in the sequencing data of a study of T cells in Graves' hyperthyroidism and ophthalmopathy. Findings and caveats of the study: Prediction of ophthalmopathy progression came a median roughly 6.7 months pre-onset.

TCR beta CDR3 region amplification was performed from RNA transcripts. First-round RT-PCR with HTBI primers amplified the TCR CDR3 region. TCRdb re-derived calls from the multiplex PCR reads in MiXCR, one entry per CDR3 protein. The sample lists 460,000 or so distinct CDR3 sequences, approximately 15% occurring once. This CDR3 region has 14 residues. Trimming stripped 8 bases from V and 4 bases from J, with 15 bases between. CDR1 is SNHLY and CDR2 is FYNNEI in the germline V gene. This clonotype was recorded only once. Its target is not known. Exclusion criteria comprised uncontrolled infection, other autoimmune disease, pregnancy or lactation. Diagnostic assessment was based on clinical symptoms, serum thyroxine and TRAb, thyroid ultrasound and orbital computed tomography. Cells are PBMCs isolated from about 10 ml of fresh blood.

The chain links TRBV2 to TRBJ2-1, with a weak D call TRBD1 (6 bases). Material for sequencing was blood. The sequence was obtained from a woman aged 18-35 years with Graves' hyperthyroidism. In DNA, the CDR3 is TGTGCCAGCGGCTGGACAGACGATTACAATGAGCAGTTCTTC. This gives the protein CASGWTDDYNEQFF.